The rows below give T cell receptor beta chains drawn from one sample of a study of T cells in Graves' hyperthyroidism and ophthalmopathy. TCRdb analysed the multiplex PCR reads with MiXCR anew, one entry per CDR3 protein. The sample contains about 400,000 distinct CDR3 sequences, about 15% of which appear only once. Sequencing was performed on blood. The receptors shown here come from a woman in her 30s with Graves' hyperthyroidism. Both conserved end residues are part of each CDR3. D genes are given only for firm matches. Size is omitted from some rows. Given values are once, few, many or a class for expanded clones.

clone size,J gene,D gene,V gene,CDR3 DNA,CDR3 protein
few,TRBJ2-3,.,TRBV6-2/TRBV6-3,TGTGCCAGCACGAACGACGTCGAGGACACAGATACGCAGTATTTT,CASTNDVEDTDTQYF
.,TRBJ1-1,.,TRBV19,TGTGCCAGTAAAAAGGGCATCATTGCTGAAGCTTTCTTT,CASKKGIIAEAFF
few,TRBJ1-2,.,TRBV6-5,TGTGCCAGCAGTTACTCGGAGACACAAAGCGGGGGCTACACCTTC,CASSYSETQSGGYTF
few,TRBJ1-2,TRBD1,TRBV5-5,TGTGCCAGCAGCTTGGCCCCGACAGGGGGCGCCTATGGCTACACCTTC,CASSLAPTGGAYGYTF
few,TRBJ2-7,TRBD2,TRBV27,TGTGCCAGCGGCGGACTAGCGGCCTACGAGCAGTACTTC,CASGGLAAYEQYF
few,TRBJ1-4,.,TRBV5-6,TGTGCCAGCAGCAGATGGGACGACCCTTCTAATGAAAAACTGTTTTTT,CASSRWDDPSNEKLFF
many,TRBJ2-7,.,TRBV7-3,TGTGCCAGCAGCTTACTGCCGAGGAGCCAAGGATACGAGCAGTACTTC,CASSLLPRSQGYEQYF
many,TRBJ1-1,TRBD1,TRBV30,TGTGCCTGGAGTGGGGGACAGGGAAACACTGAAGCTTTCTTT,CAWSGGQGNTEAFF
.,TRBJ2-1,.,TRBV6-2/TRBV6-3,TGTGCCAGCAGCCGGGACTGGCACAATGAGCAGTTCTTC,CASSRDWHNEQFF
many,TRBJ2-7,.,TRBV28,TGTGCCAGCAAACCCCCCTCCGGGCCACCCTACGAGCAGTACTTC,CASKPPSGPPYEQYF
.,TRBJ2-3,.,TRBV7-6,TGTGCCAGCAGCGGGAGCTTAGGCACAGATACGCAGTATTTT,CASSGSLGTDTQYF
many,TRBJ1-1,.,TRBV5-6,TGTGCCAGCAGCTTGCACGGAGGTATGAACACTGAAGCTTTCTTT,CASSLHGGMNTEAFF
.,TRBJ1-2,TRBD1,TRBV13,TGTGCCAGCAGCTTATCGGGACAGGTCCATGGCTACACCTTC,CASSLSGQVHGYTF
many,TRBJ2-7,.,TRBV7-9,TGTGCCAGCAGCCCGGGTCGGGGATCCGTCTACGAGCAGTACTTC,CASSPGRGSVYEQYF
few,TRBJ1-6,TRBD1,TRBV27,TGTGCCAGCAGAGACACAGGGGGCGGTAATTCACCCCTCCACTTT,CASRDTGGGNSPLHF
.,TRBJ2-2,.,TRBV9,TGTGCCAGCAGCGTAGATCCCACTCGACCCGGGGAGCTGTTTTTT,CASSVDPTRPGELFF
many,TRBJ2-7,TRBD2,TRBV6-6,TGTGCCAGCAGTTACGGCGGGAGTAGGACTGGGTACGAGCAGTACTTC,CASSYGGSRTGYEQYF
.,TRBJ2-2,TRBD1,TRBV19,TGTGCCAGTAGGAGGGGACAGGGGTCCGGGGAGCTGTTTTTT,CASRRGQGSGELFF
many,TRBJ2-1,TRBD2,TRBV11-2,TGTGCCAGCAGCACAAGAGGAGCTAGCGGGAGCTCCTACAATGAGCAGTTCTTC,CASSTRGASGSSYNEQFF
few,TRBJ2-5,TRBD1,TRBV5-4,TGTGCCAGCAGCTTGAAGGGACAGGCCAACCAAGAGACCCAGTACTTC,CASSLKGQANQETQYF
few,TRBJ1-3,.,TRBV10-3,TGTGCCACGGTCGGGACTGGAAACACCATATATTTT,CATVGTGNTIYF
.,TRBJ2-5,TRBD2,TRBV7-9,TGTGCCAGCAGCAGAGGGACTAGCGGGAGAGAGACCCAGTACTTC,CASSRGTSGRETQYF
many,TRBJ1-3,.,TRBV12-3/TRBV12-4,TGTGCCAGCAGTGGCGGGACGGACTCTGGAAACACCATATATTTT,CASSGGTDSGNTIYF
few,TRBJ1-1,.,TRBV6-1,TGTGCCAGCAGTGAAGAGGCAGTGAACACTGAAGCTTTCTTT,CASSEEAVNTEAFF
few,TRBJ2-4,.,TRBV24-1,TGTGCCACCAGTGATGCCTGGAAAAACATTCAGTACTTC,CATSDAWKNIQYF
.,TRBJ2-2,TRBD2,TRBV7-2,TGTGCCAGCAGCTTGACTAGCGGGAAAAGGACCGGGGAGCTGTTTTTT,CASSLTSGKRTGELFF
few,TRBJ1-1,.,TRBV15,TGTGCCACCAGCAGAGGAGTACTCGTGGACTCGAACACTGAAGCTTTCTTT,CATSRGVLVDSNTEAFF
.,TRBJ2-2,.,TRBV11-3,TGTGCCAGCAGCTTGGGGGGACAGAACACCGGGGAGCTGTTTTTT,CASSLGGQNTGELFF
few,TRBJ2-7,.,TRBV12-3/TRBV12-4,TGTGCCAGCACCCTGGGGCAGGGCACTCCCTACGAGCAGTACTTC,CASTLGQGTPYEQYF
.,TRBJ2-1,.,TRBV20-1,TGCAGTGCAAACCTAGCAAATGAGCAGTTCTTC,CSANLANEQFF
many,TRBJ2-1,.,TRBV11-2,TGTGCCAGCAGCACCCCCGGGACCCTCAATGAGCAGTTCTTC,CASSTPGTLNEQFF
few,TRBJ2-2,.,TRBV7-2,TGTGCCAGCAGCTTAGGTCCAGGGTCGGGCACCGGGGAGCTGTTTTTT,CASSLGPGSGTGELFF
.,TRBJ1-1,.,TRBV2,TGTGCCAGCAGTGCTCCTTCTAACACTGAAGCTTTCTTT,CASSAPSNTEAFF
many,TRBJ2-5,TRBD2,TRBV30,TGTGCCTGGACGCGTAGCGGGAAAGAGACCCAGTACTTC,CAWTRSGKETQYF
.,TRBJ2-7,TRBD1,TRBV6-1,TGTGCCAGCAGAGTGGATCGGGACAGTACCTACGAGCAGTACTTC,CASRVDRDSTYEQYF
.,TRBJ1-2,TRBD1,TRBV5-6,TGTGCCAGCAGCCTGACAGGGGATGGTGACTACACCTTC,CASSLTGDGDYTF
many,TRBJ2-3,TRBD2,TRBV11-2,TGTGCCAGCAGCTTAGAAGGGTCGTCTAGCGGGAGTGGTTTCGGCACAGATACGCAGTATTTT,CASSLEGSSSGSGFGTDTQYF
few,TRBJ2-7,.,TRBV29-1,TGCAGCGTTGAAGGGGACACCCTCTACGAGCAGTACTTC,CSVEGDTLYEQYF
.,TRBJ2-7,.,TRBV7-2,TGTGCCAGCAGGGGAGGGGGCGGTACGGGGTACGAGCAGTACTTC,CASRGGGGTGYEQYF
.,TRBJ2-3,.,TRBV10-2,TGCGCCAGCAGTGAGGTAGGGGGAGGGCCCCTATCGACGCAGTATTTT,CASSEVGGGPLSTQYF
.,TRBJ2-1,.,TRBV27,TGTGCCAGCAGCAAAGCCCCCGGGACTCCGTACAATGAGCAGTTCTTC,CASSKAPGTPYNEQFF
many,TRBJ1-1,.,TRBV12-3/TRBV12-4,TGTGCCAGCAGTTTAGGTCCAGCTGAAGCTTTCTTT,CASSLGPAEAFF
many,TRBJ2-1,TRBD2,TRBV28,TGTGCCAGCAGTGAAACGCCGGGACTAGCTGGACACAATGAGCAGTTCTTC,CASSETPGLAGHNEQFF
many,TRBJ1-5,.,TRBV3-1,TGTGCCAGCAGCCAGTACAGGGCGGGGGCCCAGCATTTT,CASSQYRAGAQHF
.,TRBJ1-1,TRBD1,TRBV12-3/TRBV12-4,TGTGCCAGCAGTCAAGGGCCGGGGACAGGGAACACTGAAGCTTTCTTT,CASSQGPGTGNTEAFF
.,TRBJ1-3,.,TRBV3-1,TGTGTCAGCAGCCAAACCCAGGGCAGAAGCTCTGGAAACACCATATATTTT,CVSSQTQGRSSGNTIYF
many,TRBJ2-5,.,TRBV28,TGTGCCAGCAGCCCAGGCGGGATAACAGAGACCCAGTACTTC,CASSPGGITETQYF
.,TRBJ2-1,.,TRBV9,TGTGCCAGCAGCCCCATAGGGCAGTACAATGAGCAGTTCTTC,CASSPIGQYNEQFF
few,TRBJ2-1,.,TRBV24-1,TGTGCCACCACCGGGGAGCAGTACAATGAGCAGTTCTTC,CATTGEQYNEQFF
.,TRBJ1-1,TRBD1,TRBV7-8,TGTGCCAGCAGCTTAAGGGACAGGGTGGTAAACACTGAAGCTTTCTTT,CASSLRDRVVNTEAFF
few,TRBJ1-2,TRBD1,TRBV11-2,TGTGCCAGCAGCTTATCCGGACAGGGGATCCGAAACTATGGCTACACCTTC,CASSLSGQGIRNYGYTF
few,TRBJ2-5,.,TRBV5-1,TGCGCCAGCAGCTTCCAGGGGTGGGAGACCCAGTACTTC,CASSFQGWETQYF
.,TRBJ2-3,TRBD2,TRBV7-9,TGTGCCAGCAGCCCGCGGGAGGGGACCACAGATACGCAGTATTTT,CASSPREGTTDTQYF